The 27 T cell receptor beta chains presented below share a single source sample, sequenced in a study of blood T cells in healthy people across ages. The authors ran a second PCR of about 6 to 11 cycles using a sample-barcoded 5' primer and a J-beta primer mix. TCRdb fed the 5' RACE reads into MiXCR, producing one record per CDR3 protein. The table shows some 700,000 distinct CDR3 sequences, with roughly 41% occurring only once. The sequenced material came from blood. These receptors were taken from a woman between 55 and 75 years old in good health.

As to this clonotype: A much larger clone differs by one base, so this may be a read error. The chain links TRBV5-1 to TRBJ2-1; the match to TRBD2 covers 9 bases. The DNA end is more similar to TRBJ2-7, so the J call may be wrong. Looked up from germline, CDR1 is SGHRS and CDR2 is YFSETQ. The CDR3 has 21 amino acids. The CDR3 is CASSWNTLTSGVPDSYNEQYF. The DNA of the CDR3 is TGCGCCAGCAGCTGGAATACACTGACTAGCGGAGTCCCCGACTCCTACAATGAGCAGTACTTC.

This clonotype was counted between two and nine times. The chain employs TRBV7-9 and TRBJ2-3; D is undetermined. This CDR3 has 17 residues. Per the germline V gene, CDR1 is SEHNR and CDR2 is FQNEAQ (reference sequence). Trimming took 0 bases from V and 2 from J, leaving 15 bases between them. CDR3 amino acids: CASSLARKAGDTDTQYF. The CDR3 DNA reads as TGTGCCAGCAGCTTAGCGCGAAAGGCAGGTGACACAGATACGCAGTATTTT.

This chain links TRBV28 with TRBJ1-5, with unresolved D. V was cut by 2 bases and J by 4 bases, with 18 bases left in between. Germline-derived CDR1 and CDR2 are MDHEN and SYDVKM. This CDR3 has 17 residues. The chain's CDR3 is CASSLGIGSIRNQPQHF. CDR3 nucleotide sequence: TGTGCCAGCAGTTTAGGGATTGGTTCGATTAGGAATCAGCCCCAGCATTTT.

The table lists this clonotype with a few counts. This chain joins TRBV6-2 or TRBV6-3 and TRBJ2-1, with 7 bases lining up with TRBD1. The CDR3 spans 20 residues. Trimming cost V 4 bases and J 0 bases; bases outside gene matches: 18. The germline V gene has CDR1 MNHEY and CDR2 SVGEGT. CDR3 protein: CASSCLRDSPPRSSYNEQFF. The CDR3 DNA reads TGTGCCAGCAGTTGCCTCCGGGACAGCCCTCCTAGGAGCTCCTACAATGAGCAGTTCTTC.

This clonotype was counted many times. V usage is TRBV7-2 and J usage is TRBJ2-1; D gene uncertain. CDR3 size: 11 residues. V lost 1 base to trimming and J lost 9 bases, with 4 bases between them. Germline lookup yields CDR1 SGHTA and CDR2 FQGNSA. The CDR3 loop reads CASSLGAEQFF. DNA for the CDR3: TGTGCCAGCAGCTTAGGTGCTGAGCAGTTCTTC. The variable domain in full, completed from reference TRBV7-2 and TRBJ2-1, reads GAGVSQSPSNKVTEKGKDVELRCDPISGHTALYWYRQSLGQGLEFLIYFQGNSAPDKSGLPSDRFSAERTGGSVSTLTIQRTQQEDSAVYLCASSLGAEQFFGPGTRLTVL.

The gene calls are TRBV7-6 and TRBJ2-1; 9 positions match TRBD2. This CDR3 comprises 16 residues. Germline V gives CDR1 SGHVS, CDR2 FNYEAQ. V gave up 0 bases and J gave up 4 bases; unmatched junction bases: 4. CDR3 DNA sequence: TGTGCCAGCAGCTTAGCGACTAGCGGACATTACAATGAGCAGTTCTTC. Protein product: CASSLATSGHYNEQFF.

The V call is TRBV20-1, the J call TRBJ1-4; D unresolved. The CDR3 loop spans 11 amino acids. The germline CDR1 and CDR2 sequences are DFQATT and SNEGSKA (reference sequence). Deletions cut 8 bases from V and 8 bases from J, with 12 bases between. The CDR3 coding sequence is TGCAGTACATGGGTTCGAGAAAAACTGTTTTTT. This translates into CSTWVREKLFF.

A remark on this clonotype: This sequence may be a read error, since a much larger clone differs from it by one base. The chain joins TRBV3-1 to TRBJ2-4, with D possibly TRBD1 on 6 matching bases. Germline CDR1 and CDR2: LGHDT and YNNKEL (reference sequence). The CDR3 totals 13 residues. Here the CDR3 reads CASGQSLQGEQYF. In DNA, the CDR3 is TGTGCCAGCGGCCAATCTCTACAGGGAGAGCAGTACTTC.

Points on this clonotype: This may be a read error: a much more frequent sequence differs by one nucleotide. The rearrangement links TRBV6-2 or TRBV6-3 to TRBJ2-7, with D perhaps being TRBD1 or TRBD2 (5 bases each). Between the trimmed V and J ends, which lost 2 bases and 5 bases, there was a span of 10 bases. Per the germline V gene, CDR1 is MNHEY and CDR2 is SVGEGT. The CDR3 spans 13 residues. CDR3 coding DNA: TGTGCCAGCAGTTACCGGGACGACCACGAGCAGTACTTC. Its protein is CASSYRDDHEQYF.

This clonotype has a count of ten or more. V and J are TRBV27 and TRBJ2-3, with 8 positions matching TRBD2. Germline V lookup: CDR1 MNHEY, CDR2 SMNVEV (reference sequence). The CDR3 totals 17 residues. V dropped 1 base and J dropped 0; count of bases not matched to a gene: 6. CDR3 nucleotide sequence: TGTGCCAGCAGTTTATGGGCTAGCGGGCGTAGCACAGATACGCAGTATTTT. The encoded protein is CASSLWASGRSTDTQYF.

About this clonotype itself: A much larger clonotype is one base distant, so this may be a read error. The rearrangement joins TRBV7-2 to TRBJ2-1; 11 bases are shared with TRBD2. The CDR3 has 14 residues. Germline-derived CDR1 and CDR2 are SGHTA and FQGNSA. CDR3 sequence (DNA): TGTGCCAGCAGCCAGGGACTAGCGGAGAATGGGCAGTTCTTC. Translation gives CASSQGLAENGQFF.

The chain employs TRBV7-9 and TRBJ2-3, with 8 bases fitting TRBD1. Trimming at V came to 5 bases and at J to 0 bases, leaving 7 bases not matched to a gene. Germline-derived CDR1 and CDR2 are SEHNR and FQNEAQ (reference sequence). The CDR3 is 16 amino acids. DNA of the CDR3: TGTGCCAGCAGCCGAGGACAGGGTTGGAGCACAGATACGCAGTATTTT. The encoded protein is CASSRGQGWSTDTQYF.

This chain connects TRBV9 to TRBJ1-1; D is unclear. CDR1 is SGDLS and CDR2 is YYNGEE in the germline V gene. This CDR3 spans 13 amino acids. The V and J ends lost 0 bases and 1 base respectively, with 4 bases between them. The CDR3: CASSVDQNTEAFF. The CDR3 DNA sequence: TGTGCCAGCAGCGTAGATCAGAACACTGAAGCTTTCTTT.

This rearrangement joins TRBV7-9 to TRBJ2-5, with D tentatively TRBD2 (5 bases). Germline V lookup: CDR1 SEHNR, CDR2 FQNEAQ (reference sequence). V lost 3 bases and J 11 bases, leaving 19 bases between the germline ends. This CDR3 is built from 14 residues. CDR3 coding DNA: TGTGCCAGCAGCTTCACAAGGACGGGGAATGAGCAGTACTTC. It encodes CASSFTRTGNEQYF.

V usage is TRBV9 and J usage is TRBJ2-5, with 10 nucleotides matching TRBD2. The germline gives CDR1 SGDLS, CDR2 YYNGEE. The CDR3 contains 14 residues. J was trimmed by 11 bases and V by 3 bases; bases with no gene match: 10. The CDR3 protein is CASSALAGVGEQYF. The CDR3 DNA follows: TGTGCCAGCAGCGCCCTAGCGGGAGTAGGAGAGCAGTACTTC.

In the case of this clonotype: It is likely a read error, because the conserved phenylalanine at the end of the CDR3 is missing. This chain joins TRBV10-3 and TRBJ2-1; possibly TRBD1 for D (5 bases). Per the germline V gene, CDR1 is ENHRY and CDR2 is SYGVKD. Trimming left V 6 bases short and J 0 bases short, with 12 bases between. CDR3 length: 15 amino acids. This CDR3 is CAISPSQGSYNEQFS. The CDR3 DNA sequence: TGTGCCATCAGCCCCAGTCAGGGCTCCTACAATGAGCAGTTCTCC.

With respect to this clonotype: Compared with germline, one end of the junction differs, possibly owing to a read error. The J gene is TRBJ2-5, the V gene TRBV6-6; D may be TRBD2 (5 bases). The CDR3 loop spans 11 amino acids. Germline V lookup: CDR1 MNHNY, CDR2 SVGAGI (reference sequence). This chain's CDR3 is CAGSYSGGQYF. The CDR3 DNA follows: TGTGCCGGCAGTTACTCAGGCGGGCAGTACTTC.

The chain joins TRBV12-3 or TRBV12-4 to TRBJ2-2; TRBD2 agrees at 7 bases. This CDR3 contains 15 residues. The V gene end was trimmed by 3 bases and the J gene end by 3 bases; junction bases not matched to a gene: 4. This chain's CDR3 is CASSFGRGYTGELFF. Written as DNA, the CDR3 is TGTGCCAGCAGTTTCGGGCGGGGGTACACCGGGGAGCTGTTTTTT.

This clonotype was found once. The junction and the germline gene differ at one end; a read error may be behind it. The V and J genes are TRBV20-1 and TRBJ2-4; TRBD2 might be the D (6 bases). The DNA end lines up better with TRBJ2-7; the J call may be wrong. Germline V CDR1 and CDR2: DFQATT, SNEGSKA (reference sequence). The CDR3 is 14 residues long. CDR3 in amino acids: CCAVDRDSHYEQYF. The CDR3 nucleotides are TGCTGTGCTGTCGACCGGGACTCCCACTACGAGCAGTACTTC.

As regards this clonotype: A much larger clonotype is one base distant, so this may be a read error. The chain uses TRBV12-5 and TRBJ2-4, with TRBD1 identical over 8 bases. The CDR3 runs 16 residues. The germline V gene has CDR1 LGHNT and CDR2 FRNRAP. With V trimmed by 2 bases and J by 13 bases, 16 bases remained unmatched. The CDR3 DNA sequence: TGTGCTAGTGGTTTGTCAACAGGGGGTAACAGGGACGGGCAGTACTTC. Translated, it gives CASGLSTGGNRDGQYF.

J is TRBJ1-5 and V is TRBV7-9; unclear D gene. The V gene lost 4 bases and the J gene lost 7 bases, with 8 bases spanning the gap. CDR1 is SEHNR, CDR2 FQNEAQ, per germline (reference sequence). The CDR3 loop spans 12 amino acids. CDR3 loop: CASSSDDQPQHF. CDR3 bases: TGTGCCAGCAGCTCAGACGACCAGCCCCAGCATTTT.

This clonotype was found a few times. The rearrangement uses TRBV20-1 and TRBJ1-3; 9 nucleotides align to TRBD1. The CDR3 extends over 15 amino acids. Unmatched junction bases numbered 6, after V lost 2 bases and J lost 4 bases. The germline V gene encodes CDR1 DFQATT and CDR2 SNEGSKA (reference sequence). CDR3: CSARPGTGWGNTIYF. CDR3 DNA sequence: TGCAGTGCTAGACCAGGGACAGGGTGGGGAAACACCATATATTTT.

The chain employs TRBV4-2 and TRBJ2-7; D might be TRBD1 or TRBD2, each matching 7 bases. The germline gives CDR1 LGHNA, CDR2 YNFKEQ. V gave up 0 bases and J gave up 7 bases, with 22 bases separating them. This CDR3 is built from 17 residues. The CDR3 reads CASSQEVPGGAGAEQYF. In DNA, the CDR3 is TGTGCCAGCAGCCAAGAGGTCCCAGGGGGGGCAGGCGCAGAGCAGTACTTC.

This clonotype was seen a single time. The chain recombines TRBV7-8 with TRBJ2-7, with 7 positions matching TRBD2. The J segment lost 0 bases and the V segment lost 3 bases, leaving 8 bases of the junction unmatched. The germline V gene has CDR1 SGHVS and CDR2 FQNEAQ. The CDR3 loop spans 16 amino acids. CDR3: CASSLGGLAASYEQYF. The CDR3, as DNA: TGTGCCAGCAGCTTGGGGGGGTTAGCGGCCTCCTACGAGCAGTACTTC.

This sequence joins TRBV6-4 and TRBJ2-1; 10 bases map to TRBD2. CDR1 MRHNA and CDR2 SNTAGT come from the germline V gene. The V segment lost 2 bases and the J segment 9 bases; nucleotides outside the gene matches: 4. CDR3 length: 14 amino acids. CDR3 in DNA: TGTGCCAGCAGTGACCGAGCGGGGGGGTTTGAGCAGTTCTTC. This gives the protein CASSDRAGGFEQFF.

In its sample, this clonotype was seen a few times. This chain uses TRBV27 with TRBJ2-1; TRBD1 agrees at 8 bases. After removal of 3 bases from V and 7 bases from J, the junction contained 5 bases not matched to a gene. The CDR3 sequence is 14 residues long. In germline, CDR1 is MNHEY, CDR2 SMNVEV (reference sequence). CDR3 loop: CASSFGTGGNEQFF. The DNA for the CDR3 is TGTGCCAGCAGTTTTGGAACAGGGGGAAATGAGCAGTTCTTC.

V usage is TRBV12-3 or TRBV12-4 and J usage is TRBJ1-1; D remains ambiguous. Trimming shortened V by 6 bases and J by 5 bases, and 10 bases separated the two germline ends. This CDR3 is 12 amino acids long. The CDR3 loop is CASRDPETEAFF. The CDR3 DNA is TGTGCCAGCAGAGACCCAGAAACTGAAGCTTTCTTT.